This passage covers 24 T cell receptor beta chains from one sample sequenced in a study of blood T cell repertoires in COVID-19. Libraries were prepared by immunoSEQ multiplex PCR; TCRdb keeps only in-frame clonotypes and omits some of them. This table holds around 240,000 clones, over 80% found once. The sequenced sample was PBMCs or T cells enriched from blood (not recorded which). These receptors were collected from a human donor in a cohort exposed to, infected with or recovered from COVID-19 (not recorded which). The donor label of this sample is uncertain.

The chain carries TRBV29-1 and TRBJ1-1; no reliable D call. The V gene lost 0 bases and the J gene lost 0 bases, with 14 bases spanning the gap. This CDR3 comprises 16 residues. Germline assignment: CDR1 SQVTM and CDR2 ANQGSEA. The CDR3 sequence: CSVEDHAGRMNTEAFF. CDR3 in DNA: TGCAGCGTTGAAGATCACGCCGGGAGGATGAACACTGAAGCTTTCTTT.

J is TRBJ1-1 and V is TRBV6-5; D is possibly TRBD1 (6 bases). CDR3 length: 14 residues. V lost 6 bases and J lost 4, with 15 bases in between. The germline CDR1 and CDR2 sequences are MNHEY and SVGAGI. CDR3 in amino acids: CASRGGGIGTEAFF. CDR3 in DNA: TGTGCCAGCAGAGGGGGGGGGATAGGCACTGAAGCTTTCTTT.

J is TRBJ1-1 and V is TRBV12-3 or TRBV12-4; D is unclear. Trimming removed 4 bases from V and 0 bases from J, with 6 bases in between. The CDR3 spans 13 residues. CDR3 protein: CASSYGMNTEAFF. The CDR3 DNA sequence: TGTGCCAGCAGTTACGGGATGAACACTGAAGCTTTCTTT.

The chain is built from TRBV7-2 and TRBJ2-7, with TRBD2 identical over 9 bases. The CDR3 sequence is 16 residues long. V dropped 3 bases and J dropped 3; count of bases not matched to a gene: 9. Germline V gives CDR1 SGHTA, CDR2 FQGNSA. The CDR3 DNA reads as TGTGCCAGCAGCTTGGAAAGCGGGGGGAGATACTACGAGCAGTACTTC. Its translation: CASSLESGGRYYEQYF.

The chain uses TRBV7-9 and TRBJ1-1; D gene uncertain. Germline CDR1 reads SEHNR; CDR2 reads FQNEAQ (reference sequence). V was trimmed by 5 bases and J by 5 bases, leaving 15 bases between them. This CDR3 has 14 amino acids. The CDR3 region has the DNA TGTGCCAGCAGCCCCCCCCAACCGGGGACTGAAGCTTTCTTT. Its translation: CASSPPQPGTEAFF.

The chain employs TRBV5-5 and TRBJ1-1, with unresolved D. Trimming removed 1 base from V and 1 base from J, with 8 bases in between. This CDR3 spans 14 amino acids. Germline V lookup: CDR1 SGHKS, CDR2 YYEKEE (reference sequence). CDR3 sequence: CASSLPSRNTEAFF. CDR3 nucleotide sequence: TGTGCCAGCAGCTTGCCCTCTAGGAACACTGAAGCTTTCTTT.

The chain links TRBV2 to TRBJ1-2; tentative D call: TRBD1 (6 bases). Trimming removed 5 bases from V and 5 bases from J, with 15 bases in between. In germline, CDR1 is SNHLY, CDR2 FYNNEI. The CDR3 extends over 14 amino acids. The CDR3: CASSSTGIEYGYTF. DNA for the CDR3: TGTGCCAGCAGTTCCACAGGGATTGAATATGGCTACACCTTC.

The chain uses TRBV12-3 or TRBV12-4 and TRBJ1-6, with D possibly matching TRBD1 (6 bases). The V end was cut by 4 bases, the J end by 7 bases, with 8 bases between. This CDR3 is 13 amino acids long. In nucleotides, the CDR3 is TGTGCCAGCAGTTCTCAGGGGAATTCACCCCTCCACTTT. Translating it yields CASSSQGNSPLHF.

The chain employs TRBV19 and TRBJ1-2; no definite D call. Looked up from germline, CDR1 is LNHDA and CDR2 is SQIVND (reference sequence). This CDR3 has 17 residues. V was shortened by 4 bases and J by 1 base, with 19 bases between the two germline ends. The CDR3 DNA sequence: TGTGCCAGTAGTACCCCCGGGGTGGGCCACCTTAACTATGGCTACACCTTC. It is translated as CASSTPGVGHLNYGYTF.

This chain uses TRBV7-2 with TRBJ2-7; D may be TRBD1 (6 bases). CDR3 size: 14 residues. Germline assignment: CDR1 SGHTA and CDR2 FQGNSA. Trimming took 5 bases from V and 3 from J, leaving 14 bases between them. As DNA, the CDR3 is TGTGCCAGCAGCCCCGCCGGACAGAACTACGAGCAGTACTTC. This encodes CASSPAGQNYEQYF.

The rearrangement uses TRBV25-1 and TRBJ2-3; maybe TRBD2 (7 bases). The V gene's germline CDR1 is MGHDK and CDR2 SYGVNS. This CDR3 spans 14 amino acids. The V end lost 6 bases, the J end lost 1 base, and 11 bases lay between the germline ends. The chain's CDR3 is CASSWGGGTDTQYF. CDR3 sequence (DNA): TGTGCCAGCAGCTGGGGGGGCGGCACAGATACGCAGTATTTT.

CDR3 nucleotides: TGTGCCAGCAGAGTTGACGGAGTAGGTGAGCAGTTCTTC. Protein product: CASRVDGVGEQFF. This rearrangement joins TRBV2 to TRBJ2-1, with D unclear. The CDR3 loop spans 13 amino acids. V shed 6 bases and J shed 9 bases, with 15 bases lying between them. Per germline, CDR1 SNHLY and CDR2 FYNNEI.

The genes are TRBV6-1 and TRBJ2-2, with 12 bases that match TRBD2. Germline V gene data show CDR1 as MNHNS and CDR2 as SASEGT. CDR3 length: 16 amino acids. J gave up 3 bases and V 4 bases, and 3 bases lay outside the gene matches. The CDR3: CASSGLAGGYTGELFF. For the CDR3, the DNA is TGTGCCAGCAGTGGGCTAGCGGGGGGGTACACCGGGGAGCTGTTTTTT.

The CDR3 spells CASSLSPNTEAFF. The DNA of the CDR3 is TGTGCCAGCAGCCTAAGTCCGAACACTGAAGCTTTCTTT. The chain is built from TRBV6-6 and TRBJ1-1; no reliable D call. CDR1 and CDR2 (germline): MNHNY, SVGAGI (reference sequence). V was clipped by 6 bases and J by 1 base, with 9 bases between them. The CDR3 has 13 amino acids.

The rearrangement links TRBV24-1 to TRBJ2-5; D might be TRBD1 (6 bases). The CDR3 length is 15 residues. V shed 9 bases and J shed 5 bases, with 21 bases lying between them. The germline gives CDR1 KGHDR, CDR2 SFDVKD. The CDR3 spells CATGKGRGIGETQYF. In DNA, the CDR3 is TGTGCCACCGGGAAGGGCAGGGGAATCGGGGAGACCCAGTACTTC.

This clone was found once. This chain joins TRBV10-3 and TRBJ1-1; D is ambiguous. The germline V and J ends were trimmed by 3 bases and 2 bases, with 7 bases remaining between them. The CDR3 length is 13 residues. CDR1 and CDR2 from the germline V gene are ENHRY and SYGVKD. CDR3 sequence (DNA): TGTGCCATCAGTGATTTCTCTAACACTGAAGCTTTCTTT. Its protein product is CAISDFSNTEAFF.

This chain uses TRBV15 with TRBJ2-4, with D possibly matching TRBD2 (5 bases). Deletions cut 5 bases from V and 0 bases from J, with 17 bases between. The CDR3 length is 17 residues. The V gene's germline CDR1 is LNHNV and CDR2 YYDKDF (reference sequence). The CDR3 reads CATSPRADGLAKNIQYF. CDR3 nucleotide sequence: TGTGCCACCAGCCCGCGGGCGGACGGACTAGCCAAAAACATTCAGTACTTC.

J is TRBJ2-1 and V is TRBV24-1; 8 bases align to TRBD1. Germline CDR1 reads KGHDR; CDR2 reads SFDVKD. This CDR3 is 15 amino acids long. V lost 1 base, J lost 7 bases, and 5 bases stayed unmatched. CDR3 DNA: TGTGCCACCAGTGATTTTAGACAGGGGTTGAATGAGCAGTTCTTC. Translating gives CATSDFRQGLNEQFF.

This chain links TRBV12-5 with TRBJ2-3, with 8 nucleotides matching TRBD2. This CDR3 comprises 17 residues. The V and J ends lost 0 bases and 2 bases, in that order; junction bases with no gene match: 7. Germline lookup yields CDR1 LGHNT and CDR2 FRNRAP. The DNA for the CDR3 is TGTGCTAGTGGTTTGGTGCTTCGGGGGGGTCCCACAGATACGCAGTATTTT. As protein: CASGLVLRGGPTDTQYF. The variable domain in full, with the rest retrieved from reference TRBV12-5 and TRBJ2-3, is DARVTQTPRHKVTEMGQEVTMRCQPILGHNTVFWYRQTMMQGLELLAYFRNRAPLDDSGMPKDRFSAEMPDATLATLKIQPSEPRDSAVYFCASGLVLRGGPTDTQYFGPGTRLTVL.

The chain recombines TRBV7-9 with TRBJ2-3, with D possibly TRBD2 on 6 matching bases. CDR3 length equals 15 residues. V lost 5 bases and J 4 bases, leaving 16 bases between the germline ends. The V gene's germline CDR1 is SEHNR and CDR2 FQNEAQ (reference sequence). The CDR3 sequence: CASSASGTAPDTQYF. CDR3 sequence (DNA): TGTGCCAGCAGCGCTTCCGGGACTGCCCCAGATACGCAGTATTTT.

The chain joins TRBV28 to TRBJ2-7; D not certain. Trimming removed 6 bases from V and 0 bases from J, with 6 bases in between. The CDR3 contains 12 residues. The germline V gene has CDR1 MDHEN and CDR2 SYDVKM. The CDR3 region is CASSLSSYEQYF. For the CDR3, the DNA is TGTGCCAGCAGCCTCAGCTCCTACGAGCAGTACTTC.

This rearrangement joins TRBV4-1 to TRBJ2-7; 10 bases match TRBD1. The length of the CDR3 is 16 residues. The J segment lost 7 bases and the V segment lost 1 base, leaving 10 bases of the junction unmatched. Germline CDR1 reads MGHRA; CDR2 reads YSYEKL. The CDR3 spells CASSQAEDRGLWEQYF. In DNA form, the CDR3 reads TGCGCCAGCAGCCAAGCAGAAGACAGGGGGCTGTGGGAGCAGTACTTC.

The genes are TRBV7-2 and TRBJ2-3, with D possibly TRBD2 on 7 matching bases. The CDR3 loop spans 16 amino acids. With 1 base removed from V and 4 bases from J, the gap between germline ends came to 15 bases. In germline, CDR1 is SGHTA, CDR2 FQGNSA. The CDR3 coding sequence is TGTGCCAGCAGCTTAGGTGGGGGGGGGCCTCCAGATACGCAGTATTTT. Translating gives CASSLGGGGPPDTQYF.

Here the CDR3 DNA reads TGCGCCAGCTCAGGACTAGCGGGGGGGAATGAGCAGTTCTTC. Translated, it gives CASSGLAGGNEQFF. This chain links TRBV5-1 with TRBJ2-1; 15 nucleotides align to TRBD2. The germline V gene has CDR1 SGHRS and CDR2 YFSETQ. V was clipped by 7 bases and J by 7 bases; unmatched bases: 3. CDR3 size: 14 residues.